This T cell receptor beta chain was recorded in a study of TIL therapy for anti-PD-1-resistant metastatic lung cancer. Study-wide points: Treatment-naive, never-smoker and oncogene-addicted patients were overrepresented in this highly selected cohort.

Comments on this clone: Its antigen is unknown.

This was the immunoSEQ v3 assay. The protocol was immunoSEQ multiplex PCR, while the TCRdb copy is restricted to in-frame clones and leaves out a portion. The sample has fewer than 65,000 clones; around four fifths are singletons. Time point given: pre-treatment sample, taken before nivolumab and TIL therapy. CDR1 and CDR2 (germline): MNHEY, SVGEGT. CDR3 length equals 14 residues. Trimming removed 5 bases at V and 2 bases at J, with 11 bases between. V gene TRBV6-2 or TRBV6-3 combines with J gene TRBJ2-3, with D possibly being TRBD1 or TRBD2 (5 bases each). Sequences were derived from blood, sampled at baseline. This clonotype originated in a person aged 25 to 80 with non-small cell lung cancer. The CDR3 region is CASSRDRATDTQYF. As DNA, the CDR3 is TGTGCCAGCAGTCGGGACCGGGCCACAGATACGCAGTATTTT.